Below, 18 T cell receptor beta chains from the same sample are listed, as sequenced in a study of CD8+ T cells in alopecia areata. Specified treatment: oral pan-JAK inhibitor, 5-10 mg twice daily. Investigators isolated RNA and reverse transcribed it into cDNA to act as the sequencing template. The data were produced by immunoSEQ multiplex PCR, yet TCRdb's version contains in-frame clones alone and is incomplete. This sample has about 270,000 clones, with roughly 60% found just once. The source material was CD4+ T cells sorted from blood, sampled at roughly week 53, from a patient treated with tofacitinib. The receptors come from a human donor with alopecia areata.

The V gene is TRBV4-2, the J gene TRBJ2-7; D is possibly TRBD1 (5 bases). Trimming took off 0 bases at V and 3 bases at J, with 9 bases between the two ends. The CDR3 length is 14 residues. Germline CDR1 is LGHNA and CDR2 is YNFKEQ. CDR3 nucleotides: TGTGCCAGCAGCCAAGAATCCAGGGTCTACGAGCAGTACTTC. Residues: CASSQESRVYEQYF.

This clone was seen a few times. The chain recombines TRBV19 with TRBJ2-4; tentatively, D is TRBD1 (5 bases). The CDR3 is 14 residues long. The V end lost 3 bases, the J end lost 4 bases, and 10 bases lay between the germline ends. The germline V gene encodes CDR1 LNHDA and CDR2 SQIVND (reference sequence). In DNA form, the CDR3 reads TGTGCCAGTAGTATGCAGGGTTGGAAAAACATTCAGTACTTC. Translation gives CASSMQGWKNIQYF.

The CDR3 is CAWSVARYYTF. The CDR3 bases are TGTGCCTGGAGTGTTGCGAGGTATTACACCTTC. The chain carries TRBV30 and TRBJ1-2; D call uncertain. Germline CDR1 reads GTSNPN; CDR2 reads SVGIG (reference sequence). The length of the CDR3 is 11 residues. The V end lost 0 bases, the J end lost 11 bases, and 10 bases lay between the germline ends.

This clone was detected once. The V gene is TRBV29-1, the J gene TRBJ2-7; D uncertain. The V gene lost 4 bases and the J gene lost 3 bases, with 13 bases spanning the gap. CDR1 and CDR2 from the germline V gene are SQVTM and ANQGSEA. The CDR3 has 13 amino acids. In nucleotides, the CDR3 is TGCAGCGTTGGGGTCGGTCCGAACTACGAGCAGTACTTC. Its protein is CSVGVGPNYEQYF.

This clone has more than one count but fewer than ten. The chain recombines TRBV6-5 with TRBJ2-7; weak D call: TRBD1 (6 bases). The CDR3 runs to 13 residues. Germline V gene lookup returns CDR1 MNHEY and CDR2 SVGAGI. V gave up 6 bases and J gave up 2 bases, with 11 bases separating them. The CDR3 sequence is CASRPTGPYEQYF. The CDR3 nucleotides read TGTGCCAGCAGGCCGACAGGACCCTACGAGCAGTACTTC.

This clone was counted between two and nine times. The V gene is TRBV9, the J gene TRBJ2-5, with TRBD1 identical over 9 bases. CDR1 and CDR2 from the germline V gene are SGDLS and YYNGEE. The ends lost 4 bases at V and 3 bases at J; junction bases unmatched: 7. This CDR3 contains 15 residues. CDR3 amino acids: CASSPPGQGEETQYF. CDR3 coding DNA: TGTGCCAGCAGCCCCCCGGGACAGGGAGAAGAGACCCAGTACTTC.

The table lists this clone with a few counts. The V call is TRBV10-3, the J call TRBJ2-5; 8 bases are shared with TRBD1. The germline CDR1 and CDR2 sequences are ENHRY and SYGVKD. Trimming at V came to 4 bases and at J to 4 bases, leaving 5 bases not matched to a gene. The length of the CDR3 is 14 residues. CDR3 sequence (DNA): TGTGCCATCAGTGCTGGGACAGGAGCAGAGACCCAGTACTTC. It yields the protein CAISAGTGAETQYF.

V usage is TRBV29-1 and J usage is TRBJ1-4, with 10 positions matching TRBD1. The CDR3 runs 12 residues. Looked up from germline, CDR1 is SQVTM and CDR2 is ANQGSEA. The J segment lost 8 bases and the V segment lost 6 bases, leaving 3 bases of the junction unmatched. DNA for the CDR3: TGCAGCGTCGACAGGGGGCCGGAAAAACTGTTTTTT. Residues: CSVDRGPEKLFF.

The sample holds one count of this clone. The rearrangement links TRBV5-4 to TRBJ1-1; D ambiguous. Germline values: CDR1 SGHNT, CDR2 YYREEE (reference sequence). The CDR3 is 14 residues long. The V end lost 0 bases, the J end lost 5 bases, and 11 bases lay between the germline ends. DNA for the CDR3: TGTGCCAGCAGCTTGGCCTCTGGAGGGACTGAAGCTTTCTTT. Translating gives CASSLASGGTEAFF. The full variable domain, in which reference TRBV5-4 and TRBJ1-1 provide the parts outside the CDR3, is ETGVTQSPTHLIKTRGQQVTLRCSSQSGHNTVSWYQQALGQGPQFIFQYYREEENGRGNFPPRFSGLQFPNYSSELNVNALELDDSALYLCASSLASGGTEAFFGQGTRLTVV.

On this clone itself: An end of the junction differs from the germline gene, which may be a read error. This rearrangement joins TRBV30 to TRBJ2-3; no clear D. Germline loops: CDR1 GTSNPN, CDR2 SVGIG (reference sequence). The CDR3 contains 12 residues. The CDR3: CGWRASTDTQYF. The CDR3 DNA follows: TGTGGCTGGCGTGCTAGCACAGATACGCAGTATTTT.

J is TRBJ1-4 and V is TRBV15; 8 nucleotides match TRBD1. Trimming at V came to 11 bases and at J to 3 bases, leaving 26 bases not matched to a gene. Germline V gene data show CDR1 as LNHNV and CDR2 as YYDKDF (reference sequence). The CDR3 is 20 amino acids. The chain's CDR3 is CAPGLWQGAFRIVANEKLFF. CDR3 in DNA: TGTGCCCCTGGCCTTTGGCAGGGGGCATTTCGTATCGTAGCTAATGAAAAACTGTTTTTT.

Comments on this clone: Additional DNA sequences in this sample encode the identical CDR3. The V call is TRBV29-1, the J call TRBJ2-6; D is tentatively TRBD1 or TRBD2 (5 bases each). The germline V gene has CDR1 SQVTM and CDR2 ANQGSEA. Trimming left V 4 bases short and J 2 bases short, with 6 bases between. The CDR3 extends over 13 amino acids. The chain's CDR3 is CSVAGPGANVLTF. The CDR3 DNA reads TGCAGCGTTGCGGGGCCTGGGGCCAACGTCCTGACTTTC.

This clone has only a few counts. The chain carries TRBV27 and TRBJ2-1, with D possibly being TRBD1 or TRBD2 (6 bases each). Per germline, CDR1 MNHEY and CDR2 SMNVEV (reference sequence). The CDR3 sequence is 18 residues long. V was pared by 6 bases and J by 2 bases, with 23 bases between. Written as DNA, the CDR3 is TGTGCCAGCAGACCCTCAGCAGTGGGGGGCCTTCCCTACAATGAGCAGTTCTTC. As protein: CASRPSAVGGLPYNEQFF.

In this sample, this clone turned up a few times. The J gene is TRBJ1-5, the V gene TRBV29-1; D uncertain. This CDR3 spans 12 amino acids. Germline V gene data show CDR1 as SQVTM and CDR2 as ANQGSEA. The CDR3 sequence is CSALNRGQPQHF. The CDR3 nucleotides are TGCAGTGCTCTCAACCGGGGTCAGCCCCAGCATTTT.

Regarding this clone: The same CDR3 also results from other DNA sequences found in this sample. The CDR3 spells CASSPGPGTEAFF. As DNA, the CDR3 is TGTGCCAGCTCCCCAGGTCCCGGCACTGAAGCTTTCTTT. This chain joins TRBV18 and TRBJ1-1, with D unclear. Germline V CDR1 and CDR2: KGHSH, LQKENI. Trimming pared 6 bases from V and 4 bases from J, leaving 12 bases between. This CDR3 comprises 13 residues.

CDR3 bases: TGTGCCAGCAGAGAGAACAGGGGGGAAACTGGCTACACCTTC. As protein: CASRENRGETGYTF. V is TRBV6-5 and J is TRBJ1-2, with 8 bases matching TRBD1. This CDR3 comprises 14 residues. The germline CDR1 and CDR2 sequences are MNHEY and SVGAGI. J was trimmed by 7 bases and V by 6 bases; bases with no gene match: 10.

The V gene is TRBV30, the J gene TRBJ1-2; D is undetermined. Trimming took 3 bases from V and 2 from J, leaving 7 bases between them. This CDR3 comprises 12 residues. Germline assignment: CDR1 GTSNPN and CDR2 SVGIG (reference sequence). This CDR3 reads CAWRAGNYGYTF. The CDR3 bases are TGTGCCTGGAGAGCGGGAAACTATGGCTACACCTTC.

This clone was counted only a few times. V usage is TRBV5-4 and J usage is TRBJ2-7, with D perhaps given as TRBD1 or TRBD2 (7 bases each). V lost 1 base and J lost 5, with 16 bases in between. The V gene's germline CDR1 is SGHNT and CDR2 YYREEE (reference sequence). CDR3 length: 15 residues. The CDR3 protein is CASSLRQGSGDEQYF. The DNA of the CDR3 is TGTGCCAGCAGCTTGCGACAGGGAAGCGGGGACGAGCAGTACTTC.